This T cell receptor beta chain emerged from a study of blood T cell repertoires in COVID-19. The CDR3 runs 15 residues. The germline V gene has CDR1 MNHEY and CDR2 SVGEGT. The V and J ends lost 6 bases and 3 bases, in that order; junction bases with no gene match: 7. TCRdb's copy holds only in-frame clones and misses some; the assay was immunoSEQ multiplex PCR. The sample lists fewer than 400,000 clones; around 85% were seen once. The sample consisted of peripheral blood. The chain has TRBV6-2 or TRBV6-3 and TRBJ2-1; 8 bases fit TRBD2. The TCR was taken from a young woman with acute or convalescent COVID-19. CDR3 sequence reads: CASSPSGLDYNEQFF. The CDR3 bases are TGTGCCAGCAGCCCTAGCGGGCTAGACTACAATGAGCAGTTCTTC.